What follows describes a single T cell receptor (beta chain). Its antigen is not known. The sample is drawn from a study of shared clonotypes between healthy human individuals. Sorted subsets were amplified in replicate PCRs using 200 ng DNA, 30,000 to 35,000 T cell genomes. As originally analysed: ImmunoSEQ sequences covered only the junction and lacked quality scores; filtering therefore differed. Here immunoSEQ multiplex PCR was the method, and the copy in TCRdb shows in-frame clones only, minus some. That table supplies the V and J calls and clone size; D and trimming were determined from the DNA. The top ten hold approximately 1.2% of the sample, which has around 2,100,000 clones, less than 95% seen once. General study results and limits: It was only blood that was sampled, and tissue repertoires likely differ.

Naive CD8 isolation took CD45RO-negative cells positively selected for CCR7 and excluded terminally differentiated effector memory CD45RA+ cells. The ends were cut back, 4 bases at V and 3 bases at J, with 15 bases in the middle. Germline V gene data show CDR1 as SGHVS and CDR2 as FQNEAQ. The CDR3 is made up of 15 amino acids. The TCR sequence derives from a man aged 18-30 years in good health. The genes are TRBV7-8 and TRBJ1-1, with a tentative D call TRBD1 (5 bases). Sequencing used naive CD8+ T cells sorted from blood. The CDR3 DNA is TGTGCCAGCAGCTCTTGGGGGGATGGGTACACTGAAGCTTTCTTT. Translated: CASSSWGDGYTEAFF.